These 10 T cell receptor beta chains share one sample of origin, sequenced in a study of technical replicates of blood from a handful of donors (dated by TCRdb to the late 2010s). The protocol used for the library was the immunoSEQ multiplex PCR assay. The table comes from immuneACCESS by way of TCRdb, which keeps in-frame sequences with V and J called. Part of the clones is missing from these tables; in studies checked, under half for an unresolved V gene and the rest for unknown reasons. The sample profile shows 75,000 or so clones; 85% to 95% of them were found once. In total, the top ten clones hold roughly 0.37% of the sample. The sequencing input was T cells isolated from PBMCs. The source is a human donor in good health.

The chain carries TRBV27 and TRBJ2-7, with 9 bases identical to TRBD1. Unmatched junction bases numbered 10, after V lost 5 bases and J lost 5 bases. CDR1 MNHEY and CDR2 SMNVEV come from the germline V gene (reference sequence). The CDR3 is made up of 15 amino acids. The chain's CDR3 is CASSARTGTGNEQYF. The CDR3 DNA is TGTGCCAGCAGTGCACGAACCGGGACAGGGAACGAGCAGTACTTC.

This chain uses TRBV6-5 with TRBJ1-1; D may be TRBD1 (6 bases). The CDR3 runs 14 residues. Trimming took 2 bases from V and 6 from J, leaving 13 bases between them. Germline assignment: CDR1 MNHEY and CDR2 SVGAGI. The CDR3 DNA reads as TGTGCCAGCAGTTACGTCTCAGGGGTCGCTGAAGCTTTCTTT. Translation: CASSYVSGVAEAFF.

CDR3 protein: CASSLAGGGNEQYF. The CDR3 nucleotides read TGCGCCAGCAGCTTGGCGGGGGGCGGTAACGAGCAGTACTTC. The V gene is TRBV5-1, the J gene TRBJ2-7, with D tentatively TRBD2 (7 bases). V gave up 0 bases and J gave up 5 bases, with 12 bases separating them. The CDR3 extends over 14 amino acids. CDR1 is SGHRS, CDR2 YFSETQ, per germline.

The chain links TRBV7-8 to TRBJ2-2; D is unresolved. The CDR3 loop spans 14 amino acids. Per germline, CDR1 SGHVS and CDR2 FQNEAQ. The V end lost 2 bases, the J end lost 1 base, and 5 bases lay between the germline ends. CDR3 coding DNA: TGTGCCAGCAGCTTAACCGGGAACACCGGGGAGCTGTTTTTT. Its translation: CASSLTGNTGELFF.

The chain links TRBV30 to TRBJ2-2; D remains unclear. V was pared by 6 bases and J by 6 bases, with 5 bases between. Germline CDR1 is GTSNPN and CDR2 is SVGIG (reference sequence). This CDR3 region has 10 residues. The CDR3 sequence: CACLSGELFF. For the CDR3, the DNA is TGTGCCTGCCTATCCGGGGAGCTGTTTTTT. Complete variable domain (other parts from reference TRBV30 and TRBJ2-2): SQTIHQWPATLVQPVGSPLSLECTVEGTSNPNLYWYRQAAGRGLQLLFYSVGIGQISSEVPQNLSASRPQDRQFILSSKKLLLSDSGFYLCACLSGELFFGEGSRLTVL.

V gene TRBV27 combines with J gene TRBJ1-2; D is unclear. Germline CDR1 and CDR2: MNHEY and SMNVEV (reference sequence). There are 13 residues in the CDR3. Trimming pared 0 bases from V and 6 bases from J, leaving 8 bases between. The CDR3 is CASSLSSLNGYTF. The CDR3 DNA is TGTGCCAGCAGTTTATCGAGCCTGAATGGCTACACCTTC.

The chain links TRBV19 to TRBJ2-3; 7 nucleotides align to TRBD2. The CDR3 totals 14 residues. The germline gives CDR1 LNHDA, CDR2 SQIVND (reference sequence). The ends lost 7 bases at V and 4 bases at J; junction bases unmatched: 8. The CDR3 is CASIDAGVADTQYF. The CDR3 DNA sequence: TGTGCCAGTATAGACGCGGGAGTCGCAGATACGCAGTATTTT.

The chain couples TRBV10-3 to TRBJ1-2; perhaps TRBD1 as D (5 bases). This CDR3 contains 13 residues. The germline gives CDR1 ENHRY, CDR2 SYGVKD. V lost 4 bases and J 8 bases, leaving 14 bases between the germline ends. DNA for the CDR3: TGTGCCATCAGTGGGGGGGAAGGGAGGGGCTACACCTTC. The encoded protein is CAISGGEGRGYTF.

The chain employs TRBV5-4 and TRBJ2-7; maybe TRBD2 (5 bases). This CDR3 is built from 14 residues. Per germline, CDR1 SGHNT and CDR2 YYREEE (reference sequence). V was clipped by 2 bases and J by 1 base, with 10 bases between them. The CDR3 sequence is CASSLLDTSYEQYF. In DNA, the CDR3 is TGTGCCAGCAGCTTACTAGATACTTCCTACGAGCAGTACTTC.

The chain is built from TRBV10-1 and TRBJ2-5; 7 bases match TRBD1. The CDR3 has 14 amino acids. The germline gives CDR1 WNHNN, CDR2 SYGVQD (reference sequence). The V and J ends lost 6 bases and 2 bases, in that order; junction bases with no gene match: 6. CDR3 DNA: TGCGCCAGCAGCCCCGCGACAGGGCAAGAGACCCAGTACTTC. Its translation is CASSPATGQETQYF.